These 26 T cell receptor beta chains were all obtained from the same sample, sequenced in a study of cytomegalovirus exposure and HLA in healthy donors. Use of 60 Vbeta and 13 Jbeta primers characterized the PCR. Method: immunoSEQ multiplex PCR; TCRdb's copy keeps in-frame clones and lacks some. This table lists about 84,000 clones. Sequenced: PBMCs. The receptors were gathered from a man in his fifties or sixties in good health and CMV-seronegative.

This chain connects TRBV4-1 to TRBJ1-1; D not resolved. The CDR3 totals 15 residues. CDR1 is MGHRA and CDR2 is YSYEKL in the germline V gene. V was trimmed by 0 bases and J by 0 bases, leaving 8 bases between them. CDR3 coding DNA: TGCGCCAGCAGCCAAGATTCGTCCTTGAACACTGAAGCTTTCTTT. Amino acids: CASSQDSSLNTEAFF.

The chain carries TRBV30 and TRBJ1-5; 8 bases line up with TRBD1. The V gene's germline CDR1 is GTSNPN and CDR2 SVGIG (reference sequence). This CDR3 region has 17 residues. With V trimmed by 2 bases and J by 2 bases, 11 bases remained unmatched. CDR3 protein: CAWSSHRGSFGNQPQHF. CDR3 nucleotide sequence: TGTGCCTGGAGTTCGCACAGGGGGTCGTTTGGCAATCAGCCCCAGCATTTT.

The chain employs TRBV28 and TRBJ2-3; 9 bases align to TRBD2. J gave up 2 bases and V 8 bases, and 14 bases lay outside the gene matches. CDR1 MDHEN and CDR2 SYDVKM come from the germline V gene. The CDR3 runs to 17 residues. The CDR3 DNA reads TGTGCCAGCCCACCCCCCGGAGCGGGGGGACACACAGATACGCAGTATTTT. It yields the protein CASPPPGAGGHTDTQYF.

The chain carries TRBV9 and TRBJ1-5; D is perhaps TRBD1 (5 bases). The V gene's germline CDR1 is SGDLS and CDR2 YYNGEE. The V and J ends lost 3 bases and 0 bases respectively, with 7 bases between them. CDR3 length: 14 amino acids. The CDR3 nucleotides are TGTGCCAGCAGCGGGACATATAGCAATCAGCCCCAGCATTTT. This encodes CASSGTYSNQPQHF.

V usage is TRBV28 and J usage is TRBJ1-5, with 8 bases aligning to TRBD1. CDR1 and CDR2 from the germline V gene are MDHEN and SYDVKM. The ends lost 1 base at V and 5 bases at J; junction bases unmatched: 1. This CDR3 has 14 amino acids. The CDR3 sequence is CASSLYRGDQPQHF. CDR3 DNA: TGTGCCAGCAGTTTATACAGGGGGGATCAGCCCCAGCATTTT.

The chain is built from TRBV6-1 and TRBJ2-5, with D possibly being TRBD1 (6 bases). V was pared by 6 bases and J by 5 bases, with 16 bases between. The CDR3 loop spans 14 amino acids. CDR1 and CDR2 (germline): MNHNS, SASEGT. In nucleotides, the CDR3 is TGTGCCAGCAGCTTTACAGGGAGAGGGGAGACCCAGTACTTC. It yields the protein CASSFTGRGETQYF.

This chain links TRBV5-1 with TRBJ1-5; 8 bases are a match to TRBD1. Losses at the gene ends were 3 bases for V and 3 bases for J; bases not matched to a gene: 8. The V gene's germline CDR1 is SGHRS and CDR2 YFSETQ. The CDR3 spans 16 residues. The CDR3 DNA is TGCGCCAGCAGCTGGGGGGCAGGGGGCTACAATCAGCCCCAGCATTTT. It is translated as CASSWGAGGYNQPQHF.

The rearrangement uses TRBV19 and TRBJ2-7; 8 positions agree with TRBD1. The CDR3 loop spans 15 amino acids. Germline-derived CDR1 and CDR2 are LNHDA and SQIVND (reference sequence). The V segment lost 3 bases and the J segment 1 base; nucleotides outside the gene matches: 5. The CDR3 bases are TGTGCCAGTAGTATGTCCGGGACAGGTTCCTACGAGCAGTACTTC. It translates to CASSMSGTGSYEQYF.

With regard to this clone: One end of the junction does not line up with germline, which may come from a read error. This chain joins TRBV2 and TRBJ1-1; the match to TRBD1 covers 9 bases. CDR1 and CDR2 from the germline V gene are SNHLY and FYNNEI. This CDR3 comprises 13 residues. For the CDR3, the DNA is TGTGCCAGCAGGGCCCGGGACAGGGCTGATGCTTTCTTT. Amino acid sequence: CASRARDRADAFF.

The chain is built from TRBV6-5 and TRBJ2-3, with 9 bases lining up with TRBD1. V was pared by 0 bases and J by 5 bases, with 3 bases of the junction left unmatched. CDR1 and CDR2 from the germline V gene are MNHEY and SVGAGI. CDR3 size: 15 residues. The CDR3 loop is CASSYSGTGQDTQYF. CDR3 DNA sequence: TGTGCCAGCAGTTACTCCGGGACAGGGCAAGATACGCAGTATTTT.

The chain uses TRBV5-4 and TRBJ2-3, with D possibly TRBD2 on 6 matching bases. The CDR3 length is 15 residues. Trimming took 1 base from V and 6 from J, leaving 15 bases between them. CDR1 is SGHNT, CDR2 YYREEE, per germline (reference sequence). DNA for the CDR3: TGTGCCAGCAGCTTGAGGGACTTAGACCTGGATACGCAGTATTTT. It is translated as CASSLRDLDLDTQYF.

The V and J genes are TRBV21-1 and TRBJ1-6; the D segment call TRBD1 is taken from the table without a DNA check. TRBV21-1 is assigned pseudogene status. This CDR3 has 17 residues. CDR3 sequence (DNA): TGTGCCAGCAGCAATTTGGGACATCCTGAGTGGAATTCACCCCTCCACTTT. Residues: CASSNLGHPEWNSPLHF.

The chain is built from TRBV5-4 and TRBJ2-7, with TRBD2 as a possible D gene (5 bases). The CDR3 sequence is 14 residues long. From germline, CDR1 is SGHNT and CDR2 YYREEE (reference sequence). Trimming stripped 4 bases from V and 0 bases from J, with 11 bases between. CDR3 residues: CASSKSGNSYEQYF. Written as DNA, the CDR3 is TGTGCCAGCAGCAAATCCGGGAACTCCTACGAGCAGTACTTC.

This chain uses TRBV30 with TRBJ1-1, with a weak D call TRBD1 (6 bases). CDR1 is GTSNPN, CDR2 SVGIG, per germline (reference sequence). This CDR3 comprises 14 residues. V was clipped by 2 bases and J by 3 bases, with 13 bases between them. In DNA, the CDR3 is TGTGCCTGGAGTCTCACGACAGGCGACACTGAAGCTTTCTTT. It specifies CAWSLTTGDTEAFF. The complete variable domain, with remaining parts taken from reference TRBV30 and TRBJ1-1, reads SQTIHQWPATLVQPVGSPLSLECTVEGTSNPNLYWYRQAAGRGLQLLFYSVGIGQISSEVPQNLSASRPQDRQFILSSKKLLLSDSGFYLCAWSLTTGDTEAFFGQGTRLTVV.

The genes are TRBV27 and TRBJ1-5; 7 bases map to TRBD1. V lost 3 bases and J lost 4; bases outside the gene matches: 12. The CDR3 totals 17 residues. Germline CDR1 MNHEY, CDR2 SMNVEV (reference sequence). In nucleotides, the CDR3 is TGTGCCAGCAGTTTCTCCCCGACAGGGAACTTAAATCAGCCCCAGCATTTT. The encoded protein is CASSFSPTGNLNQPQHF.

The V gene is TRBV5-1, the J gene TRBJ2-3, with D possibly being TRBD2 (5 bases). Germline-derived CDR1 and CDR2 are SGHRS and YFSETQ. The V end lost 7 bases, the J end lost 4 bases, and 22 bases lay between the germline ends. This CDR3 is 16 amino acids long. The CDR3 bases are TGCGCCAGCGGGTACCCGGGGTTGCCCCGAGCAGATACGCAGTATTTT. It specifies CASGYPGLPRADTQYF.

This chain links TRBV27 with TRBJ2-7, with D possibly being TRBD1 (5 bases). Looked up from germline, CDR1 is MNHEY and CDR2 is SMNVEV (reference sequence). CDR3 length: 18 amino acids. V lost 1 base and J 3 bases, leaving 22 bases between the germline ends. CDR3 amino acids: CASSLLTSPGHNFYEQYF. In nucleotides, the CDR3 is TGTGCCAGCAGTTTATTGACCTCCCCAGGGCACAACTTCTACGAGCAGTACTTC.

The rearrangement joins TRBV9 to TRBJ2-2; perhaps TRBD2 as D (6 bases). Between the trimmed V and J ends, which lost 0 bases and 0 bases, there was a span of 9 bases. The length of the CDR3 is 16 residues. Germline CDR1 and CDR2: SGDLS and YYNGEE. CDR3 protein: CASSVAGTANTGELFF. The CDR3 DNA sequence: TGTGCCAGCAGCGTAGCTGGGACTGCGAACACCGGGGAGCTGTTTTTT.

This chain links TRBV5-5 with TRBJ1-1; D gene ambiguous. The CDR3 is 14 amino acids. Germline-derived CDR1 and CDR2 are SGHKS and YYEKEE (reference sequence). With 2 bases removed from V and 4 bases from J, the gap between germline ends came to 12 bases. CDR3 coding DNA: TGTGCCAGCAGCTTTCGTGGGGAGGGCACTGAAGCTTTCTTT. Amino acids: CASSFRGEGTEAFF.

The chain recombines TRBV4-3 with TRBJ2-5; the D gene is possibly TRBD1 (6 bases). The V end lost 2 bases, the J end lost 3 bases, and 10 bases lay between the germline ends. The germline gives CDR1 LGHNA, CDR2 YSLEER. CDR3 length: 14 residues. The CDR3 reads CASSQQPGEETQYF. In DNA form, the CDR3 reads TGCGCCAGCAGCCAACAACCAGGGGAAGAGACCCAGTACTTC.

The chain is built from TRBV7-3 and TRBJ2-3; D perhaps matches TRBD2 (6 bases). CDR1 SGHTA and CDR2 FQGTGA come from the germline V gene. The CDR3 runs to 19 residues. V lost 0 bases, J lost 2 bases, and 21 bases lay in between. DNA of the CDR3: TGTGCCAGCAGCTTAACTGGTGGTTCGGCTAGCGCGAACACAGATACGCAGTATTTT. Translation gives CASSLTGGSASANTDTQYF.

The chain has TRBV19 and TRBJ1-2; D is perhaps TRBD1 (5 bases). CDR1 LNHDA and CDR2 SQIVND come from the germline V gene (reference sequence). With 0 bases removed from V and 2 bases from J, the gap between germline ends came to 13 bases. The CDR3 consists of 16 residues. The CDR3 loop reads CASSIDQTGLNYGYTF. The CDR3 nucleotides read TGTGCCAGTAGTATAGATCAAACAGGCCTCAACTATGGCTACACCTTC.

The V and J genes are TRBV2 and TRBJ2-7; maybe TRBD2 (5 bases). V was trimmed by 3 bases and J by 2 bases, leaving 8 bases between them. CDR1 is SNHLY and CDR2 is FYNNEI in the germline V gene. The length of the CDR3 is 13 residues. CDR3 in DNA: TGTGCCAGCAGTGAGTCTAGCCCCTACGAGCAGTACTTC. Its translation: CASSESSPYEQYF. Supplemented by reference TRBV2 and TRBJ2-7, the full variable domain reads EPEVTQTPSHQVTQMGQEVILRCVPISNHLYFYWYRQILGQKVEFLVSFYNNEISEKSEIFDDQFSVERPDGSNFTLKIRSTKLEDSAMYFCASSESSPYEQYFGPGTRLTVT.

The gene calls are TRBV28 and TRBJ2-5; TRBD1 agrees at 9 bases. The end of the DNA is better explained by TRBJ2-7, so the J call may be wrong. The CDR3 has 15 residues. CDR1 MDHEN and CDR2 SYDVKM come from the germline V gene. The CDR3 nucleotides are TGTGCCAGCACCGATCCGGGACAGGGATCCCACGAGCAGTACTTC. Translation: CASTDPGQGSHEQYF.

The chain employs TRBV5-1 and TRBJ1-1; 9 bases are a match to TRBD1. Unmatched junction bases numbered 3, after V lost 6 bases and J lost 3 bases. Germline-derived CDR1 and CDR2 are SGHRS and YFSETQ. The CDR3 totals 13 residues. The CDR3 sequence: CASTGTGYTEAFF. CDR3 coding DNA: TGCGCCAGCACCGGGACAGGGTACACTGAAGCTTTCTTT.

The chain links TRBV19 to TRBJ2-6; unclear D gene. V was clipped by 0 bases and J by 1 base, with 7 bases between them. The CDR3 is made up of 16 amino acids. Per germline, CDR1 LNHDA and CDR2 SQIVND (reference sequence). CDR3 loop: CASSIDRGSGANVLTF. CDR3 nucleotides: TGTGCCAGTAGTATAGATCGCGGTTCTGGGGCCAACGTCCTGACTTTC.